The 18 T cell receptor beta chains below all came from one sample that was sequenced in a study of chemoradiotherapy in HPV16-positive cancers. Produced via immunoSEQ multiplex PCR; TCRdb's table is partial and in-frame only. Of 500 to 600 clones listed, about 91% are singletons. The source was tumor tissue, collected from a patient who underwent chemoradiotherapy. The receptors stem from a human donor with HPV-associated anogenital cancer.

The genes are TRBV6-1 and TRBJ1-2; no reliable D call. Germline-derived CDR1 and CDR2 are MNHNS and SASEGT. V was clipped by 6 bases and J by 0 bases, with 8 bases between them. The CDR3 runs 13 residues. DNA for the CDR3: TGTGCCAGCAGGGCGACCTCTAACTATGGCTACACCTTC. This sequence encodes CASRATSNYGYTF.

The J gene is TRBJ2-4, the V gene TRBV14; possible D gene TRBD1, 5 bases. The CDR3 has 13 amino acids. V lost 1 base and J lost 8, with 9 bases in between. Germline CDR1 is SGHDN and CDR2 is FVKESK. The CDR3 DNA follows: TGTGCCAGCAGCCAAGGAGAAGGGGACATTCAGTACTTC. Its protein is CASSQGEGDIQYF.

V and J are TRBV27 and TRBJ2-4; D uncertain. This CDR3 region has 13 residues. The germline V and J ends were trimmed by 5 bases and 3 bases, with 8 bases remaining between them. Looked up from germline, CDR1 is MNHEY and CDR2 is SMNVEV (reference sequence). Here the CDR3 reads CASSLSIKNIQYF. CDR3 nucleotides: TGTGCCAGCAGTCTCTCGATCAAAAACATTCAGTACTTC.

V gene TRBV7-9 combines with J gene TRBJ1-2, with D hard to call. Germline V lookup: CDR1 SEHNR, CDR2 FQNEAQ (reference sequence). Trimming took off 4 bases at V and 4 bases at J, with 19 bases between the two ends. The CDR3 extends over 16 amino acids. For the CDR3, the DNA is TGTGCCAGCAGCTATCTGAACGGGAGTCAAAGCTATGGCTACACCTTC. As protein: CASSYLNGSQSYGYTF.

The rearrangement uses TRBV7-2 and TRBJ2-3; a weak D match, TRBD2 (7 bases). V was clipped by 0 bases and J by 0 bases, with 22 bases between them. Per germline, CDR1 SGHTA and CDR2 FQGNSA. The CDR3 runs to 20 residues. For the CDR3, the DNA is TGTGCCAGCAGCTTAGCCCTTGTATTTGGGGGGGCTGCTAGCACAGATACGCAGTATTTT. It is translated as CASSLALVFGGAASTDTQYF.

This chain links TRBV29-1 with TRBJ2-7; D may be TRBD2 (5 bases). The V end lost 1 base, the J end lost 3 bases, and 7 bases lay between the germline ends. Germline CDR1 reads SQVTM; CDR2 reads ANQGSEA. The CDR3 length is 12 residues. CDR3 DNA: TGCAGCGTTGAAGGAGGGAACTACGAGCAGTACTTC. This gives the protein CSVEGGNYEQYF.

This chain links TRBV19 with TRBJ1-3; tentatively, D is TRBD1 (6 bases). Germline V CDR1 and CDR2: LNHDA, SQIVND (reference sequence). CDR3 size: 15 residues. Trimming pared 10 bases from V and 3 bases from J, leaving 19 bases between. Here the CDR3 DNA reads TGTGCCACCGGGGTTGGGGGCATCGGTGGAAACACCATATATTTT. It is translated as CATGVGGIGGNTIYF.

The chain employs TRBV6-5 and TRBJ2-5; D is perhaps TRBD1 (5 bases). The CDR3 spans 14 residues. CDR1 and CDR2 (germline): MNHEY, SVGAGI. Trimming stripped 2 bases from V and 5 bases from J, with 12 bases between. The CDR3 DNA reads as TGTGCCAGCAGTTACGGGCAGGGTATGGAGACCCAGTACTTC. Amino acids: CASSYGQGMETQYF.

This clone has more than one count but fewer than ten. This rearrangement joins TRBV6-5 to TRBJ1-3; possibly TRBD1 for D (5 bases). Germline CDR1 MNHEY, CDR2 SVGAGI. Trimming took 6 bases from V and 7 from J, leaving 16 bases between them. This CDR3 comprises 14 residues. The CDR3, as DNA: TGTGCCAGCAGCCAGGGATGGGGGTGGAACACCATATATTTT. Encoded protein: CASSQGWGWNTIYF.

V usage is TRBV5-4 and J usage is TRBJ2-3, with 8 bases that match TRBD2. V was pared by 7 bases and J by 2 bases, with 9 bases of the junction left unmatched. Germline CDR1 is SGHNT and CDR2 is YYREEE (reference sequence). This CDR3 has 15 residues. The CDR3, as DNA: TGTGCCAGCGGCACGGGGGGGATCCTCACAGATACGCAGTATTTT. It codes for CASGTGGILTDTQYF.

This rearrangement joins TRBV6-6 to TRBJ1-2; D uncertain. Per germline, CDR1 MNHNY and CDR2 SVGAGI (reference sequence). Trimming cost V 0 bases and J 7 bases, with 9 bases left between them. The CDR3 totals 13 residues. CDR3 residues: CASSYSRFRGYTF. CDR3 nucleotide sequence: TGTGCCAGCAGTTACTCCCGTTTCCGTGGCTACACCTTC.

The chain joins TRBV10-2 to TRBJ1-2; D ambiguous. The CDR3 covers 13 residues. V shed 3 bases and J shed 0 bases, with 5 bases lying between them. Germline CDR1 WSHSY, CDR2 SAAADI. This CDR3 reads CASSDSSNYGYTF. The CDR3 DNA reads TGCGCCAGCAGTGACAGTTCTAACTATGGCTACACCTTC.

A single count supports this clone. The chain is built from TRBV10-3 and TRBJ1-5; 7 bases agree with TRBD1. The V segment lost 6 bases and the J segment 1 base; nucleotides outside the gene matches: 3. CDR1 is ENHRY and CDR2 is SYGVKD in the germline V gene. The CDR3 is made up of 14 amino acids. The chain's CDR3 is CAISEGQSNQPQHF. Written as DNA, the CDR3 is TGTGCCATCAGCGAGGGACAGAGCAATCAGCCCCAGCATTTT.

This rearrangement joins TRBV7-2 to TRBJ1-2, with 7 positions matching TRBD1. The CDR3 loop spans 14 amino acids. The V gene's germline CDR1 is SGHTA and CDR2 FQGNSA. J lost 2 bases, V lost 5 bases, and 5 bases had no gene match. CDR3 amino acids: CASSNTGANYGYTF. The CDR3 nucleotides are TGTGCCAGCAGCAATACAGGGGCCAACTATGGCTACACCTTC.

The chain carries TRBV7-3 and TRBJ2-1; 13 bases match TRBD2. Germline V lookup: CDR1 SGHTA, CDR2 FQGTGA. The CDR3 is 15 amino acids. V trimming: 5 bases; J trimming: 6 bases; junction bases outside the gene matches: 4. CDR3 DNA sequence: TGTGCCAGCAGCCTAGGACTAGCGGGGGTCAATGAGCAGTTCTTC. This codes for CASSLGLAGVNEQFF.

The V gene is TRBV7-8, the J gene TRBJ2-5; tentatively, D is TRBD2 (6 bases). CDR3 length: 17 amino acids. Germline loops: CDR1 SGHVS, CDR2 FQNEAQ. The V end lost 1 base, the J end lost 7 bases, and 22 bases lay between the germline ends. The CDR3 DNA is TGTGCCAGCAGCTTAGACGCATGGGCGGGGACCGCCCGGACCCAGTACTTC. Translated: CASSLDAWAGTARTQYF.

This CDR3 reads CASSLSRGSSYEQYF. In DNA form, the CDR3 reads TGTGCCAGCAGCTTAAGTCGGGGCTCCTCCTACGAGCAGTACTTC. This chain connects TRBV7-9 to TRBJ2-7; D may match TRBD1 or TRBD2 (5 bases each). This CDR3 region has 15 residues. V lost 2 bases and J lost 0, with 11 bases in between. The V gene's germline CDR1 is SEHNR and CDR2 FQNEAQ (reference sequence).

The chain uses TRBV19 and TRBJ2-6, with a weak D call TRBD1 (5 bases). V dropped 2 bases and J dropped 0 bases, with 11 bases sitting between them. The germline CDR1 and CDR2 sequences are LNHDA and SQIVND (reference sequence). The CDR3 covers 17 residues. CDR3 loop: CASSIWGELSGANVLTF. CDR3 in DNA: TGTGCCAGTAGTATATGGGGCGAACTCTCTGGGGCCAACGTCCTGACTTTC.